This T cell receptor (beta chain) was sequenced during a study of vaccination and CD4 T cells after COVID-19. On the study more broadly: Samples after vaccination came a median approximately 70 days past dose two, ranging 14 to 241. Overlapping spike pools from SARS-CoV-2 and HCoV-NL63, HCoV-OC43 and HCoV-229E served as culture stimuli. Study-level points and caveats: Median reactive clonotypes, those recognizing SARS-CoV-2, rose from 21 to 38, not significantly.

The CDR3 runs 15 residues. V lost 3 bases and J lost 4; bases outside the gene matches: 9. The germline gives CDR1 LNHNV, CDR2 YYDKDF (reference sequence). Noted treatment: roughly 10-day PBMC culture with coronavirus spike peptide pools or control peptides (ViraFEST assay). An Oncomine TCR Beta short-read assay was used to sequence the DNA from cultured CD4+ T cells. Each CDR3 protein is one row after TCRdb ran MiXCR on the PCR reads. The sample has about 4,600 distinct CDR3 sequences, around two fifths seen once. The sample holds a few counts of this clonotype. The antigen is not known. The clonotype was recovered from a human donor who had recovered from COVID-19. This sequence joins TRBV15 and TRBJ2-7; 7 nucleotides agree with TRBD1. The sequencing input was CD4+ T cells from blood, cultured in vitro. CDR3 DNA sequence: TGTGCCACCAGCAGGGACCGACAGGGTATGTACGAGCAGTACTTC. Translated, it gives CATSRDRQGMYEQYF.